Presented here are 6 T cell receptor beta chains from one specimen sequenced in a study of CXCR3-negative and CXCR3-positive naive CD8 T cells. The libraries of TRB cDNA were constructed through 5' RACE using UMI labels. TCRdb reprocessed the 5' RACE reads, keeping one entry per CDR3 protein, no DNA. The sample is made up of approximately 20,000 distinct CDR3 sequences, and the top ten hold roughly 20% of it. Sequenced input: memory CD8+ T cells from blood. The receptors were gathered from a human donor in good health. Some clones in this sample may be carry-over from other donors' samples.

The V gene is TRBV28, the J gene TRBJ2-2. The CDR3 spans 12 residues. The germline V gene has CDR1 MDHEN and CDR2 SYDVKM. CDR3 region: CAGMGFTGELFF.

The chain joins TRBV5-4 to TRBJ2-3. The CDR3 is 13 amino acids. Germline values: CDR1 SGHNT, CDR2 YYREEE (reference sequence). The CDR3 reads CASNLGVGDTQYF.

CDR3 sequence: CASSILGGYNEQFF. The chain is built from TRBV28 and TRBJ2-1; TCRdb's D gene call, TRBD1, goes unchecked for lack of DNA. The germline CDR1 and CDR2 sequences are MDHEN and SYDVKM. The CDR3 sequence is 14 residues long.

This chain links TRBV18 with TRBJ2-3. Germline V CDR1 and CDR2: KGHSH, LQKENI. The CDR3 has 12 amino acids. The CDR3 loop is CASSPPGDTQYF.

This chain connects TRBV6-1 to TRBJ1-1; TCRdb selects TRBD1, and the lack of DNA leaves this call unchecked. Germline values: CDR1 MNHNS, CDR2 SASEGT. CDR3 length: 13 amino acids. CDR3 sequence: CASKTGENTEAFF.

The chain employs TRBV6-6 and TRBJ2-3. The germline V gene has CDR1 MNHNY and CDR2 SVGAGI (reference sequence). This CDR3 is built from 13 residues. CDR3 residues: CASSPYSTDTQYF.